This TCR beta chain was documented in a study of control samples from healthy donors and cancer patients. The V and J ends lost 4 bases and 6 bases respectively, with 24 bases between them. The germline V gene encodes CDR1 MGHRA and CDR2 YSYEKL. CDR3 length: 17 amino acids. Method: immunoSEQ multiplex PCR; TCRdb's copy keeps in-frame clones and lacks some. The table lists some 150,000 clones, over 85% of them singletons. Sequencing used blood. This TCR came from a man aged 35-49 years in good health. The gene calls are TRBV4-1 and TRBJ1-1; D gene unclear. Here the CDR3 reads CASSPRGGGRAGSEAFF. The CDR3 DNA reads as TGCGCCAGCAGCCCCCGAGGTGGCGGAAGGGCCGGCTCTGAAGCTTTCTTT.